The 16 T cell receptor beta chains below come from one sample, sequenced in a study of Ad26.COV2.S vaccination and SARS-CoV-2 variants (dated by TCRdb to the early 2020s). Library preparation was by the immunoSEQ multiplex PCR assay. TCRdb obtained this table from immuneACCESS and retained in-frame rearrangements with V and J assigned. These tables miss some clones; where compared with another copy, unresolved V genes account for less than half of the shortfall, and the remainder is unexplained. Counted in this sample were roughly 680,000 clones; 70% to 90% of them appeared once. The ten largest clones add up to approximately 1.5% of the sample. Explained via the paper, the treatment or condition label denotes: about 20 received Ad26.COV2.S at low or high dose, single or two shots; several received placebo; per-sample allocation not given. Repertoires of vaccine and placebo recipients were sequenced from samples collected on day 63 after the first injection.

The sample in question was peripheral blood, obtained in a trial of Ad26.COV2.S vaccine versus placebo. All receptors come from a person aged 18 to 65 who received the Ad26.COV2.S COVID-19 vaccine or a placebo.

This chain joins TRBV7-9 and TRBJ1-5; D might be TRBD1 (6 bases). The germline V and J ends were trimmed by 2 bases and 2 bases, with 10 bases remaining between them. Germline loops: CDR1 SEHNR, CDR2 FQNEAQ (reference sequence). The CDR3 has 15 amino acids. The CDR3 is CASSLKGEGNQPQHF. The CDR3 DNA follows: TGTGCCAGCAGCTTAAAGGGGGAGGGCAATCAGCCCCAGCATTTT.

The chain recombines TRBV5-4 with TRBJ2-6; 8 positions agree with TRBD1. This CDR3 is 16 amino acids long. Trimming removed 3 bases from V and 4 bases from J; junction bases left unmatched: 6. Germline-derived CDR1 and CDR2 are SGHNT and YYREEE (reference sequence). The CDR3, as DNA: TGTGCCAGCAGCTCGACAGGGGTCGCCGGGGCCAACGTCCTGACTTTC. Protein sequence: CASSSTGVAGANVLTF.

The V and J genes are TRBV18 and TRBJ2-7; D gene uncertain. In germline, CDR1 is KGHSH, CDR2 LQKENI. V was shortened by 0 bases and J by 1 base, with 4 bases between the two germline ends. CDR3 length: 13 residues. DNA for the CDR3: TGTGCCAGCTCACCACCGAAGTCCTACGAGCAGTACTTC. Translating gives CASSPPKSYEQYF.

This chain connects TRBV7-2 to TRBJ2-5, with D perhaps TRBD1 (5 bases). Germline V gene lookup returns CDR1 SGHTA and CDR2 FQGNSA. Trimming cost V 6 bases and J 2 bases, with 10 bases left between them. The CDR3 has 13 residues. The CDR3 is CASRYGAQETQYF. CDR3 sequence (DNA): TGTGCCAGCAGGTATGGGGCTCAAGAGACCCAGTACTTC.

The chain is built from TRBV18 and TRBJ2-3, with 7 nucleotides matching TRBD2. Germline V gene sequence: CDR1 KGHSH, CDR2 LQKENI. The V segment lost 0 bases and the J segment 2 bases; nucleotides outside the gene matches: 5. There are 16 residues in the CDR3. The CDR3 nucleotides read TGTGCCAGCTCACCACCGTCCGGGAGGAACACAGATACGCAGTATTTT. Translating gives CASSPPSGRNTDTQYF.

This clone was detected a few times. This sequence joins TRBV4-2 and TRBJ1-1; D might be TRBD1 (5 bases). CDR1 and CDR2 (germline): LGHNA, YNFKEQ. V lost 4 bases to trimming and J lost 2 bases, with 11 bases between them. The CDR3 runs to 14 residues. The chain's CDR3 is CASSRGLPNTEAFF. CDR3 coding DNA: TGTGCCAGCAGCCGGGGACTGCCCAACACTGAAGCTTTCTTT.

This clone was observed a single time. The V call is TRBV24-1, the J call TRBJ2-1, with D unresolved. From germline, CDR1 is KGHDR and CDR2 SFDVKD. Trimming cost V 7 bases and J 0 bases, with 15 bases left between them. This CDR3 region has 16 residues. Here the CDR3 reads CATSGPDVLSYNEQFF. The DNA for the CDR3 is TGTGCCACCAGCGGACCAGACGTCCTCTCCTACAATGAGCAGTTCTTC.

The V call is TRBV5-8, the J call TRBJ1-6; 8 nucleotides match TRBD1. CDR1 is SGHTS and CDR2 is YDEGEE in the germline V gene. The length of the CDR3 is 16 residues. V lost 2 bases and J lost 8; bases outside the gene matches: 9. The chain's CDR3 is CASSLWAGGAHSPLHF. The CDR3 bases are TGTGCCAGCAGCTTATGGGCAGGGGGCGCACATTCACCCCTCCACTTT.

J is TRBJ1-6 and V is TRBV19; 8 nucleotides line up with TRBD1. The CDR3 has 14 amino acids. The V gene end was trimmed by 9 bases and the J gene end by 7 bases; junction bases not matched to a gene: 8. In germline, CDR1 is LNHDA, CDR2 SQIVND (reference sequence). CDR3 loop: CASRTGRENSPLHF. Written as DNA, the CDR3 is TGTGCCAGCCGGACAGGGCGAGAGAATTCACCCCTCCACTTT. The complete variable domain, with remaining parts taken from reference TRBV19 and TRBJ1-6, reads DGGITQSPKYLFRKEGQNVTLSCEQNLNHDAMYWYRQDPGQGLRLIYYSQIVNDFQKGDIAEGYSVSREKKESFPLTVTSAQKNPTAFYLCASRTGRENSPLHFGNGTRLTVT.

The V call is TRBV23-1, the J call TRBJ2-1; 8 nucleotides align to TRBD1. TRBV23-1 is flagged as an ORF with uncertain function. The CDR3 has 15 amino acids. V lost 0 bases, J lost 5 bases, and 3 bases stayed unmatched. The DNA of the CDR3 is TGCGCCAGCAGTCAATCCAGACAGGGGAACAATGAGCAGTTCTTC. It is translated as CASSQSRQGNNEQFF.

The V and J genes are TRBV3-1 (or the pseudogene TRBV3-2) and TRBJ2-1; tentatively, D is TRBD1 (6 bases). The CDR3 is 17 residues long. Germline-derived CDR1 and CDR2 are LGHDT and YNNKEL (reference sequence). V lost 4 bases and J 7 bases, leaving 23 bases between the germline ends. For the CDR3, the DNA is TGTGCCAGCAGCCGTCTTCGCCCAGGGGCCTCCTGGAATGAGCAGTTCTTC. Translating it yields CASSRLRPGASWNEQFF.

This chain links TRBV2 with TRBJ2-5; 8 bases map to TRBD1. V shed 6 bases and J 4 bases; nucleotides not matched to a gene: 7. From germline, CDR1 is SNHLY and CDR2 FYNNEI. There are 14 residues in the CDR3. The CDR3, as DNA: TGTGCCAGCAGCCCGAGGACAGGGCTAGAGACCCAGTACTTC. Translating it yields CASSPRTGLETQYF.

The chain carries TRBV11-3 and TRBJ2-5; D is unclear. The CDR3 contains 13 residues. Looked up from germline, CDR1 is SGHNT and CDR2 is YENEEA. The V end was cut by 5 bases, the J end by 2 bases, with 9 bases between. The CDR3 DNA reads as TGTGCCAGCAGCGCGGACGGACAAGAGACCCAGTACTTC. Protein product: CASSADGQETQYF.

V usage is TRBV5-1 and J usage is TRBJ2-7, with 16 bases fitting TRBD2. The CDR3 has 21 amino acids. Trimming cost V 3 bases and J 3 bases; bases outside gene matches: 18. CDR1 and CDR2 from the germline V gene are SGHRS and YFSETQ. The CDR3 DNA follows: TGCGCCAGCAGCTCGGGACTAGCGGGAGGGCAATCGACTCCTTTGTTCTACGAGCAGTACTTC. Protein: CASSSGLAGGQSTPLFYEQYF. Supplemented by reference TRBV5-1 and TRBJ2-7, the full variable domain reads KAGVTQTPRYLIKTRGQQVTLSCSPISGHRSVSWYQQTPGQGLQFLFEYFSETQRNKGNFPGRFSGRQFSNSRSEMNVSTLELGDSALYLCASSSGLAGGQSTPLFYEQYFGPGTRLTVT.

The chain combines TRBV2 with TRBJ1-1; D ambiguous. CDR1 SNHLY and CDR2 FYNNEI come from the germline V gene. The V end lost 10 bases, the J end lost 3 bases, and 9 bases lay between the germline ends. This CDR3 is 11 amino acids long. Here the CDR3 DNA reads TGTGCCACGCAGACGGACACTGAAGCTTTCTTT. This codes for CATQTDTEAFF.

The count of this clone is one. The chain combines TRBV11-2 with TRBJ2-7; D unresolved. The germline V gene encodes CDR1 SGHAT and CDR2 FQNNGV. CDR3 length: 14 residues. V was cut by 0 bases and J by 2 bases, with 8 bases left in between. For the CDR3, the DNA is TGTGCCAGCAGCTTAGACCCCCCACCCTACGAGCAGTACTTC. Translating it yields CASSLDPPPYEQYF.